These T cell receptor beta chains were read from a single sample in a study of human T cells and chemical hapten exposure. From the RACE reads, TCRdb called clonotypes with MiXCR, one entry per CDR3 protein. The sample yields more than 150,000 distinct CDR3 sequences, roughly 15% seen once. The sequenced sample was whole blood, obtained in connection with sensitization to the hapten diphenylcyclopropenone (DPC). Receptor source: a woman in her 30s with alopecia areata. Some clones in this sample may be carry-over from other donors' samples. Each CDR3 is given with its conserved first and last residue. Each record gives: CDR3 length, J gene, D gene, clone size, V gene, CDR3 protein, CDR3 DNA. D genes are given only for firm matches. A row's size may be missing; if present it is once, few, many or a size class.

>11|TRBJ1-1|NA|NA|TRBV6-2/TRBV6-3
CASRWDTEAFF
TGTGCCAGCCGGTGGGACACTGAAGCTTTCTTT
>13|TRBJ1-2|NA|NA|TRBV5-1
CASSLGDFDGYTF
TGCGCCAGCAGCTTGGGTGATTTTGATGGCTACACCTTC
>12|TRBJ1-1|NA|many|TRBV29-1
CSVSDTHTEAFF
TGCAGCGTCTCGGACACGCACACTGAAGCTTTCTTT
>16|TRBJ2-5|TRBD2|few|TRBV20-1
CSAFGTSGAYQETQYF
TGCAGTGCTTTCGGAACTAGCGGGGCTTACCAAGAGACCCAGTACTTC
>13|TRBJ2-7|NA|NA|TRBV11-3
CASSSGTNYEQYF
TGTGCCAGCAGCTCCGGGACCAACTACGAGCAGTACTTC
>14|TRBJ2-1|TRBD2|few|TRBV29-1
CSGETSEGYNEQFF
TGCAGCGGGGAGACTAGCGAAGGCTACAATGAGCAGTTCTTC
>18|TRBJ2-7|TRBD2|few|TRBV5-1
CASSLEVLAGGISYEQYF
TGCGCCAGCAGCTTGGAGGTCCTAGCGGGGGGAATAAGCTACGAGCAGTACTTC
>15|TRBJ2-6|NA|NA|TRBV5-5
CASSLRSSGANVLTF
TGTGCCAGCAGCTTGCGTTCCTCTGGGGCCAACGTCCTGACTTTC
>14|TRBJ1-2|TRBD1|few|TRBV7-2
CASSPGDRGGGYTF
TGTGCCAGCAGCCCTGGAGACAGGGGTGGGGGCTACACCTTC
>14|TRBJ2-3|NA|many|TRBV6-2/TRBV6-3
CASSYSGPADTQYF
TGTGCCAGCAGTTACAGCGGGCCAGCAGATACGCAGTATTTT
>16|TRBJ2-5|TRBD2|many|TRBV11-2
CASSLVGSGEQETQYF
TGTGCCAGCAGCTTAGTAGGTAGCGGGGAGCAAGAGACCCAGTACTTC
>15|TRBJ2-7|TRBD2|NA|TRBV5-4
CASSPSGLADYEQYF
TGTGCCAGCAGCCCTTCGGGACTAGCGGACTACGAGCAGTACTTC
>13|TRBJ2-7|NA|NA|TRBV6-2/TRBV6-3
CASSYSDGYEQYF
TGTGCCAGCAGTTACTCGGACGGCTACGAGCAGTACTTC
>15|TRBJ2-1|NA|NA|TRBV11-2
CASSLALSSYNEQFF
TGTGCCAGCAGCTTAGCCTTGAGCTCCTACAATGAGCAGTTCTTC
>14|TRBJ2-7|NA|few|TRBV15
CATSSWQGSYEQYF
TGTGCCACCAGCAGTTGGCAGGGCTCCTACGAGCAGTACTTC
>15|TRBJ1-4|NA|many|TRBV11-2
CASSPPGSRGEKLFF
TGTGCCAGCAGCCCACCGGGTTCTAGAGGGGAAAAACTGTTTTTT
>15|TRBJ2-4|NA|many|TRBV5-8
CASSLGTTTGNIQYF
TGTGCCAGCAGCTTGGGGACAACCACCGGGAACATTCAGTACTTC
>15|TRBJ1-6|NA|few|TRBV5-4
CASSLDSLSGSPLHF
TGTGCCAGCAGCTTGGACAGTTTAAGTGGCTCACCCCTCCACTTT
>8|TRBJ1-1|NA|many|TRBV9
CASSPREF
TGTGCCAGCAGCCCGAGGGAGTTT
>14|TRBJ1-2|NA|NA|TRBV7-2
CASSLLTGNYGYTF
TGTGCCAGCAGCCTACTGACAGGCAACTATGGCTACACCTTC
>13|TRBJ1-5|NA|few|TRBV30
CAWNSGVSQPQHF
TGTGCCTGGAACAGCGGGGTTAGCCAGCCCCAGCATTTT
>13|TRBJ2-5|NA|few|TRBV7-3
CASSPINSETQYF
TGTGCCAGCAGCCCCATAAATTCGGAGACCCAGTACTTC
>14|TRBJ1-6|NA|few|TRBV7-9
CASSGPGPNSPLHF
TGTGCCAGCAGCGGTCCAGGACCGAATTCACCCCTCCACTTT
>14|TRBJ1-5|NA|NA|TRBV7-2
CATQLGNDNQPQHF
TGTGCCACCCAATTGGGAAATGACAATCAGCCCCAGCATTTT
>16|TRBJ1-6|NA|few|TRBV2
CASGDSLSSYNSPLHF
TGTGCCAGCGGGGACTCTCTGAGCTCCTATAATTCACCCCTCCACTTT
>13|TRBJ2-1|TRBD2|NA|TRBV7-9
CASSLEGLAEQFF
TGTGCCAGCAGCTTAGAAGGACTAGCCGAGCAGTTCTTC
>17|TRBJ2-4|NA|few|TRBV7-2
CASSPRTSYAAKNIQYF
TGTGCCAGCAGCCCGAGGACTTCGTACGCGGCCAAAAACATTCAGTACTTC
>13|TRBJ2-7|NA|few|TRBV20-1
CSARDGGGYEQYF
TGCAGTGCTAGAGATGGGGGCGGGTACGAGCAGTACTTC
>14|TRBJ2-1|NA|few|TRBV2
CASSEAIGGDVLVF
TGTGCCAGCAGTGAAGCGATTGGCGGGGACGTGTTGGTCTTC
>15|TRBJ1-2|TRBD1|NA|TRBV7-2
CASSAMGQGARGYTF
TGTGCCAGCAGCGCGATGGGACAGGGGGCCAGGGGCTACACCTTC
>13|TRBJ2-7|NA|few|TRBV3-1
CASSQVDGHEQYF
TGTGCCAGCAGCCAAGTCGACGGCCACGAGCAGTACTTC
>16|TRBJ2-1|TRBD2|many|TRBV18
CASSPTSGGPYNEQFF
TGTGCCAGCTCACCGACTAGCGGGGGACCCTACAATGAGCAGTTCTTC
>12|TRBJ2-3|NA|NA|TRBV28
CASGSSTDTQYF
TGTGCCAGCGGGAGTTCCACAGATACGCAGTATTTT
>11|TRBJ2-7|NA|NA|TRBV20-1
CSATALGEQYF
TGCAGTGCCACTGCCCTGGGAGAGCAGTACTTC
>14|TRBJ2-7|TRBD1|NA|TRBV5-1
CASSLYRTGNEQYF
TGCGCCAGCAGCTTGTACAGGACAGGGAACGAGCAGTACTTC
>13|TRBJ2-7|TRBD1|NA|TRBV28
CASSPGQGWEQYF
TGTGCCAGCAGCCCCGGACAGGGGTGGGAGCAGTACTTC
>17|TRBJ2-7|TRBD1|many|TRBV6-6
CASSYGRGQGAAIEQYF
TGTGCCAGCAGTTACGGACGTGGACAGGGGGCTGCAATCGAGCAGTACTTC
>14|TRBJ1-2|TRBD1|few|TRBV6-5
CASGGTGYNYGYTF
TGTGCCAGCGGAGGGACAGGTTATAACTATGGCTACACCTTC
>15|TRBJ2-1|NA|few|TRBV6-2/TRBV6-3
CASSYSAGFYNEQFF
TGTGCCAGCAGTTACTCCGCAGGGTTCTACAATGAGCAGTTCTTC
>13|TRBJ1-1|NA|many|TRBV29-1
CSVERDLNTEAFF
TGCAGCGTTGAGCGGGACTTGAACACTGAAGCTTTCTTT
>14|TRBJ1-1|NA|few|TRBV20-1
CSARDLTRRDEAFF
TGCAGTGCTAGAGATCTCACGCGGCGGGATGAAGCTTTCTTT
>14|TRBJ2-5|NA|few|TRBV11-2
CASSPLGSEETQYF
TGTGCCAGCAGCCCCCTAGGATCGGAGGAGACCCAGTACTTC
>14|TRBJ2-1|TRBD1|few|TRBV5-4
CASSSGTVYNEQFF
TGTGCCAGCAGCTCCGGGACAGTATACAATGAGCAGTTCTTC
>15|TRBJ1-5|NA|NA|TRBV7-2
CASSLGTASDQPQHF
TGTGCCAGCAGCTTAGGAACTGCCAGCGATCAGCCCCAGCATTTT
>14|TRBJ2-5|NA|few|TRBV4-3
CASSYGANQETQYF
TGCGCCAGCAGCTATGGAGCAAACCAAGAGACCCAGTACTTC
>15|TRBJ2-5|TRBD1|few|TRBV7-2
CASSLARTGDETQYF
TGTGCCAGCAGCTTAGCTAGGACAGGGGACGAGACCCAGTACTTC
>12|TRBJ2-7|NA|NA|TRBV5-6
CASSRSGTEQYF
TGTGCCAGCAGCCGATCAGGAACCGAGCAGTACTTC
>13|TRBJ2-1|TRBD1|many|TRBV28
CASSLFQDRKTFF
TGTGCCAGCAGTTTATTTCAGGACAGGAAAACGTTCTTC
>17|TRBJ1-3|NA|many|TRBV9
CASSVWDGWSSGNTIYF
TGTGCCAGCAGCGTATGGGACGGTTGGTCATCTGGAAACACCATATATTTT
>16|TRBJ2-1|NA|NA|TRBV27
CASSPAIGGSYNEQFF
TGTGCCAGCAGCCCAGCTATAGGCGGCTCCTACAATGAGCAGTTCTTC
>12|TRBJ2-2|NA|many|TRBV7-9
CASSFGAGELFF
TGTGCCAGCAGCTTCGGAGCCGGGGAGCTGTTTTTT
>15|TRBJ1-6|NA|NA|TRBV7-2
CASSLAYRDDSPLHF
TGTGCCAGCAGCTTAGCGTACAGGGACGATTCACCCCTCCACTTT
>11|TRBJ2-7|NA|NA|TRBV6-1
CASSVVDEQYF
TGTGCCAGCAGTGTCGTGGACGAGCAGTACTTC
>14|TRBJ2-7|NA|NA|TRBV14
CASAPRNKAYEQYF
TGTGCCAGCGCCCCAAGGAACAAAGCCTACGAGCAGTACTTC